The rows below give T cell receptor beta chains drawn from one sample of a study of control samples from healthy donors and cancer patients. Here immunoSEQ multiplex PCR was the method, and the copy in TCRdb shows in-frame clones only, minus some. The data contain approximately 130,000 clones, roughly nine tenths of them singletons. Material for sequencing was blood. Receptors were obtained from a man aged 45 to 65 in good health. The CDR3 runs from the conserved cysteine through the conserved F or W. D genes are given only for firm matches. Clone size is not always given. Where it is, it says once, few, many or a class for expanded clones.

v_call	j_call	clone_size	d_call	cdr3_aa	cdr3_nt
TRBV6-5	TRBJ2-2	.	.	CASSYDYSQAGELFF	TGTGCCAGCAGTTATGACTATTCGCAGGCCGGGGAGCTGTTTTTT
TRBV7-8	TRBJ2-7	.	.	CASSLSSTSWVYEQYF	TGTGCCAGCAGCTTATCCTCGACTAGTTGGGTCTACGAGCAGTACTTC
TRBV14	TRBJ2-7	.	.	CASSQDSGLVREQYF	TGTGCCAGCAGCCAAGATTCAGGGTTGGTTCGCGAGCAGTACTTC
TRBV10-3	TRBJ1-4	.	.	CAISEGSREKLFF	TGTGCCATCAGTGAGGGTTCCAGAGAAAAACTGTTTTTT
TRBV11-2	TRBJ1-2	.	.	CASSLVRANYGYTF	TGTGCCAGCAGCTTAGTCAGGGCTAACTATGGCTACACCTTC
TRBV5-1	TRBJ2-5	.	.	CASSSDSSETQYF	TGCGCCAGCAGCTCGGACAGTTCAGAGACCCAGTACTTC
TRBV19	TRBJ1-1	.	.	CASTMANTEAFF	TGTGCCAGTACAATGGCGAACACTGAAGCTTTCTTT
TRBV5-1	TRBJ1-3	few	.	CASNLGPGGNTIYF	TGCGCCAGCAACCTTGGACCGGGGGGAAACACCATATATTTT
TRBV19	TRBJ1-5	.	TRBD1	CASSTSGRGLGSNQPQHF	TGTGCCAGTAGTACCTCGGGGAGGGGGCTTGGGAGCAATCAGCCCCAGCATTTT
TRBV27	TRBJ1-6	.	TRBD1	CASSSRGTGVNSPLHF	TGTGCCAGCAGTTCGCGGGGGACAGGGGTTAATTCACCCCTCCACTTT
TRBV10-1	TRBJ2-2	.	.	CASLGVTGELFF	TGCGCCAGCTTGGGGGTCACCGGGGAGCTGTTTTTT
TRBV28	TRBJ1-6	.	TRBD1	CASSPLGQGGSSYNSPLHF	TGTGCCAGCAGTCCCCTGGGACAGGGGGGTAGCTCCTATAATTCACCCCTCCACTTT
TRBV11-2	TRBJ2-2	.	.	CASSLSTGELFF	TGTGCCAGCAGCCTATCCACCGGGGAGCTGTTTTTT
TRBV5-1	TRBJ2-3	.	.	CASSLGTPSTDTQYF	TGCGCCAGCAGCTTGGGGACCCCTAGCACAGATACGCAGTATTTT
TRBV4-2	TRBJ1-2	.	.	CASSQDQAGGGYTF	TGTGCCAGCAGCCAAGATCAGGCAGGCGGGGGCTACACCTTC
TRBV24-1	TRBJ1-5	.	.	CATSDYWGRSNQPQHF	TGTGCCACCAGTGATTACTGGGGGAGATCCAATCAGCCCCAGCATTTT
TRBV11-2	TRBJ1-2	.	.	CASSPGQPLVGYTF	TGTGCCAGCAGCCCAGGACAGCCCCTGGTTGGCTACACCTTC
TRBV7-9	TRBJ1-4	.	TRBD1	CASSWTGGGNEKLFF	TGTGCCAGCAGCTGGACAGGTGGGGGTAATGAAAAACTGTTTTTT
TRBV2	TRBJ1-1	.	.	CASSVTQDTEAFF	TGTGCCAGCAGCGTTACGCAGGACACTGAAGCTTTCTTT
TRBV6-5	TRBJ1-1	once	TRBD1	CASSFVTGWSTEAFF	TGTGCCAGCAGTTTTGTGACAGGGTGGAGCACTGAAGCTTTCTTT
TRBV25-1	TRBJ1-2	.	TRBD1	CASSSGTVYGYTF	TGTGCCAGCAGTTCCGGGACAGTATATGGCTACACCTTC
TRBV30	TRBJ1-3	.	.	CAWSIGEGNTIYF	TGTGCCTGGAGTATAGGGGAAGGAAACACCATATATTTT
TRBV10-3	TRBJ2-2	once	.	CAISDPEGNTGELFF	TGTGCCATCAGCGACCCAGAGGGGAACACCGGGGAGCTGTTTTTT
TRBV29-1	TRBJ2-3	.	TRBD2	CSVVISGVGDTQYF	TGCAGCGTTGTTATAAGCGGGGTCGGAGATACGCAGTATTTT
TRBV7-6	TRBJ2-1	.	.	CASSLISAGPYNEQFF	TGTGCCAGCAGCTTAATTTCGGCGGGGCCATACAATGAGCAGTTCTTC
TRBV6-6	TRBJ1-4	.	.	CASSRVGRDEKLFF	TGTGCCAGCAGCCGGGTAGGAAGGGATGAAAAACTGTTTTTT
TRBV29-1	TRBJ2-1	.	TRBD2	CSTGLAGNYNEQFF	TGCAGCACTGGACTAGCGGGGAACTACAATGAGCAGTTCTTC
TRBV5-1	TRBJ2-5	once	TRBD2	CASSPDGRVETQYF	TGCGCCAGCAGCCCGGACGGGAGGGTAGAGACCCAGTACTTC
TRBV6-5	TRBJ2-5	.	.	CASSPGRLQETQYF	TGTGCCAGCAGTCCGGGACGGCTCCAAGAGACCCAGTACTTC